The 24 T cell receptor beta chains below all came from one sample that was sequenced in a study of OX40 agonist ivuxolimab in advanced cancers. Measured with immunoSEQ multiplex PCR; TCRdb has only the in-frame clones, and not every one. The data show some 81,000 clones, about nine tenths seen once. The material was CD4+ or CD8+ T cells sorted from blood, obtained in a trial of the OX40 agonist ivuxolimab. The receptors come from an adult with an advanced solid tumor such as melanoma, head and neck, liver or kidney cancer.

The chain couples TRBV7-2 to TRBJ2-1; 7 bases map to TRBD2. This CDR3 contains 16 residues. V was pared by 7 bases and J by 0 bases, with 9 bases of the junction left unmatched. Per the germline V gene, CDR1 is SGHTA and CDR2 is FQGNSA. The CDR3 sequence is CASKMGGSSSYNEQFF. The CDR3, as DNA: TGTGCCAGCAAGATGGGAGGGTCGAGCTCCTACAATGAGCAGTTCTTC. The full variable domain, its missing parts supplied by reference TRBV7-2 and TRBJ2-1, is GAGVSQSPSNKVTEKGKDVELRCDPISGHTALYWYRQSLGQGLEFLIYFQGNSAPDKSGLPSDRFSAERTGGSVSTLTIQRTQQEDSAVYLCASKMGGSSSYNEQFFGPGTRLTVL.

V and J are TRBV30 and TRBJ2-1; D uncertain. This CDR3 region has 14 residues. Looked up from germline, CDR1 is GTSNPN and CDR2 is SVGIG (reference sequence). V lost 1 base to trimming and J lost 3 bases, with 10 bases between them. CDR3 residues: CAWSGVADYNEQFF. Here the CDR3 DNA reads TGTGCCTGGAGTGGGGTCGCAGACTACAATGAGCAGTTCTTC.

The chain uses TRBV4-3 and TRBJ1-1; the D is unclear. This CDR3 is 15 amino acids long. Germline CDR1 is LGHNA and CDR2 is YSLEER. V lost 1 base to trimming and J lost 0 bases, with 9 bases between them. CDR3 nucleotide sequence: TGCGCCAGCAGCCAAGGGAACAGAATGAACACTGAAGCTTTCTTT. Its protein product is CASSQGNRMNTEAFF.

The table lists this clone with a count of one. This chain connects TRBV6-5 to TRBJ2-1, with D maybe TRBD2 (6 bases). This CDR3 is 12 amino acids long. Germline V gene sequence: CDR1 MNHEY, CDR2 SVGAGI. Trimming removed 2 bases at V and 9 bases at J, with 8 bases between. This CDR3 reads CASSYVGGEQFF. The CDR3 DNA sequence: TGTGCCAGCAGTTACGTCGGGGGTGAGCAGTTCTTC.

CDR3 amino acids: CASSLAGQRPTDTQYF. The DNA for the CDR3 is TGTGCCAGCAGCTTGGCCGGGCAGAGACCAACAGATACGCAGTATTTT. The rearrangement uses TRBV5-6 and TRBJ2-3; no definite D call. Looked up from germline, CDR1 is SGHDT and CDR2 is YYEEEE. Trimming cost V 0 bases and J 3 bases, with 14 bases left between them. The CDR3 covers 16 residues.

The chain's CDR3 is CASSPEQGRHSPLHF. CDR3 DNA sequence: TGCGCCAGCAGCCCCGAACAGGGACGCCATTCACCCCTCCACTTT. This chain links TRBV5-1 with TRBJ1-6; possible D gene TRBD1, 6 bases. The V gene's germline CDR1 is SGHRS and CDR2 YFSETQ. V shed 4 bases and J shed 8 bases, with 16 bases lying between them. This CDR3 region has 15 residues.

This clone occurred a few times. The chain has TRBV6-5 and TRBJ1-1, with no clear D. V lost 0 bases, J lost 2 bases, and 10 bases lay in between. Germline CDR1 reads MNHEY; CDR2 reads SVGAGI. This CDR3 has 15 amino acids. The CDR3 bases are TGTGCCAGCAGTTACTCGTGGATTTATAACACTGAAGCTTTCTTT. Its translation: CASSYSWIYNTEAFF.

This CDR3 is CASGEGQETQYF. The DNA for the CDR3 is TGTGCCAGTGGAGAGGGGCAAGAGACCCAGTACTTC. V gene TRBV6-1 combines with J gene TRBJ2-5; D could derive from TRBD1 or TRBD2 (5 bases each). The V gene's germline CDR1 is MNHNS and CDR2 SASEGT. Trimming left V 9 bases short and J 2 bases short, with 10 bases between. CDR3 length: 12 amino acids.

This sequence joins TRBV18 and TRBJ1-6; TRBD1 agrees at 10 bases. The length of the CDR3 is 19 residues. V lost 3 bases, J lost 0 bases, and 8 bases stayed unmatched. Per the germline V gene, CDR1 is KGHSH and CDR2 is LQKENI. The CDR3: CASSPYRRTGGSYNSPLHF. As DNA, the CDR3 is TGTGCCAGCTCACCGTACAGAAGGACAGGGGGCTCCTATAATTCACCCCTCCACTTT.

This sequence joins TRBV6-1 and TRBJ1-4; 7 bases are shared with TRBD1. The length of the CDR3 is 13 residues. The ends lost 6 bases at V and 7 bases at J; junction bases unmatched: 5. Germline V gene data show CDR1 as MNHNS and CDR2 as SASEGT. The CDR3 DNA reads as TGTGCCAGCAGCGCGACAGGGTTTGAAAAACTGTTTTTT. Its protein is CASSATGFEKLFF.

DNA of the CDR3: TGTGCCAGCAGCTCTAGCGGCGCCTACAATGAGCAGTTCTTC. Translating it yields CASSSSGAYNEQFF. The chain links TRBV6-1 to TRBJ2-1, with 7 bases identical to TRBD2. This CDR3 comprises 14 residues. Germline V gene data show CDR1 as MNHNS and CDR2 as SASEGT. With V trimmed by 6 bases and J by 2 bases, 4 bases remained unmatched.

CDR3 sequence: CASSRTQNYGYTF. In DNA, the CDR3 is TGTGCCAGCAGTAGGACTCAAAACTATGGCTACACCTTC. This chain connects TRBV2 to TRBJ1-2; D remains ambiguous. Germline V CDR1 and CDR2: SNHLY, FYNNEI. The CDR3 spans 13 residues. V was cut by 5 bases and J by 2 bases, with 9 bases left in between.

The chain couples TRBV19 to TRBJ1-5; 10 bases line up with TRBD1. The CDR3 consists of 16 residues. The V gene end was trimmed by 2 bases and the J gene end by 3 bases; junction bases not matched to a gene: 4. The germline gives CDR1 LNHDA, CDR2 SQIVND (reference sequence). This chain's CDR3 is CASSIRGQGINQPQHF. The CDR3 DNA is TGTGCCAGTAGTATAAGGGGACAGGGGATCAATCAGCCCCAGCATTTT.

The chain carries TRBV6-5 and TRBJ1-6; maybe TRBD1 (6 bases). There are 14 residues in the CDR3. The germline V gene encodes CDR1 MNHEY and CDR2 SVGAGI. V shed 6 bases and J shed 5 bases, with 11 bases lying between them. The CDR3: CASRRGADNSPLHF. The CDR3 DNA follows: TGTGCCAGCAGGCGGGGGGCGGATAATTCACCCCTCCACTTT.

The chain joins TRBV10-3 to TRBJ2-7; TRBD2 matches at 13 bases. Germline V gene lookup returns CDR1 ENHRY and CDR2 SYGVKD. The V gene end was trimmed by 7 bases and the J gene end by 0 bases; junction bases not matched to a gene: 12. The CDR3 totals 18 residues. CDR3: CAINTGTSGTTASYEQYF. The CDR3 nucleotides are TGTGCCATCAATACCGGGACTAGCGGGACTACTGCCTCCTACGAGCAGTACTTC.

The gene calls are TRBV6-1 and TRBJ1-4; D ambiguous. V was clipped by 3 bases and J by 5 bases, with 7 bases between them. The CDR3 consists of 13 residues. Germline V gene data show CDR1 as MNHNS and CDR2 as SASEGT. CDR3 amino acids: CASSDARNEKLFF. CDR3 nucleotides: TGTGCCAGCAGTGACGCCAGAAATGAAAAACTGTTTTTT.

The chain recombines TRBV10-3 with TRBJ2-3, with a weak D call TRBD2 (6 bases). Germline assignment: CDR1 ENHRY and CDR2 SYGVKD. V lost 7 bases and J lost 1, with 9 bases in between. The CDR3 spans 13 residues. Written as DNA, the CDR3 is TGTGCCATCAAGGAGGGAGGCACAGATACGCAGTATTTT. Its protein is CAIKEGGTDTQYF.

The CDR3 reads CASSVAKAGTYEQYF. CDR3 nucleotides: TGTGCCAGCAGCGTAGCTAAGGCGGGGACCTACGAGCAGTACTTC. V gene TRBV9 combines with J gene TRBJ2-7, with D tentatively TRBD2 (6 bases). Per germline, CDR1 SGDLS and CDR2 YYNGEE. The CDR3 length is 15 residues. V was clipped by 0 bases and J by 2 bases, with 12 bases between them.

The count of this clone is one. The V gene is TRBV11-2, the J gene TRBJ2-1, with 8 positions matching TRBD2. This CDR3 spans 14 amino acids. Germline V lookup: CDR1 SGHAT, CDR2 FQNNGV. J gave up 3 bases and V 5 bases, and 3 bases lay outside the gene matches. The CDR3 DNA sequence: TGTGCCAGCAGCGGACTAGCCGTCTACAATGAGCAGTTCTTC. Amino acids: CASSGLAVYNEQFF.

As DNA, the CDR3 is TGCGCCAGCAGCTTTGGAGGGAGCACAGATACGCAGTATTTT. The encoded protein is CASSFGGSTDTQYF. The rearrangement links TRBV5-1 to TRBJ2-3; the D gene is possibly TRBD2 (6 bases). The germline V gene has CDR1 SGHRS and CDR2 YFSETQ. Trimming removed 2 bases at V and 0 bases at J, with 7 bases between. The CDR3 totals 14 residues.

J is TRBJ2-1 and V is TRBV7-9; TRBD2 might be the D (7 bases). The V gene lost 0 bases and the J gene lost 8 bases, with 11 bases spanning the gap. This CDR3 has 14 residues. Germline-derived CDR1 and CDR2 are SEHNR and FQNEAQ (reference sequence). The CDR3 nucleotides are TGTGCCAGCAGCTTAGCGGGGGGGCAAGATGAGCAGTTCTTC. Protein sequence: CASSLAGGQDEQFF.

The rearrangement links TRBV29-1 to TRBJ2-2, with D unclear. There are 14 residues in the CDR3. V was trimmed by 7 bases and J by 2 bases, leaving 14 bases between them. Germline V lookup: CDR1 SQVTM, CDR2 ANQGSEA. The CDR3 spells CSAVGPANTGELFF. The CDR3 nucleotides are TGCAGCGCCGTCGGTCCAGCTAACACCGGGGAGCTGTTTTTT.

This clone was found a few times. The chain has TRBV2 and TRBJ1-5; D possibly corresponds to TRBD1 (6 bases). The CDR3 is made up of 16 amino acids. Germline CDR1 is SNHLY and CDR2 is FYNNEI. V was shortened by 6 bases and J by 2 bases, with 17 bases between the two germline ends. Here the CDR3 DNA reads TGTGCCAGCAGGGTGGGGGCGGATTGGCGCAATCAGCCCCAGCATTTT. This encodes CASRVGADWRNQPQHF.

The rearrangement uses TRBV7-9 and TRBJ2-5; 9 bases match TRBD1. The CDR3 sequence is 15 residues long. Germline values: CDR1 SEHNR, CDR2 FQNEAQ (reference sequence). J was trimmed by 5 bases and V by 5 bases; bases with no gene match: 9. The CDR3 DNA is TGTGCCAGCAGCCCATCCGGGACAGGGCTCGAGACCCAGTACTTC. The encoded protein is CASSPSGTGLETQYF.